Each of the 22 T cell receptor beta chains below was sequenced from the same sample in a study of glioma-infiltrating T cells after dendritic cell vaccination. Sequenced by immunoSEQ multiplex PCR; TCRdb stores in-frame clones only, minus some. The sample holds 100,000 or so clones, almost 90% seen once. Time point indicated: after dendritic cell vaccination, including at tumor progression/relapse. This specimen consisted of blood, obtained after dendritic cell vaccination. The receptors originated from a human donor with glioblastoma.

The gene calls are TRBV11-1 and TRBJ1-1; 10 bases map to TRBD1. V lost 4 bases and J lost 0; bases outside the gene matches: 11. CDR3 size: 18 residues. In germline, CDR1 is SGHAT, CDR2 FQDESV (reference sequence). CDR3 region: CASSSDSRTGGLNTEAFF. The CDR3 nucleotides read TGTGCCAGCAGCTCCGATTCACGGACAGGGGGATTGAACACTGAAGCTTTCTTT.

This chain connects TRBV5-1 to TRBJ2-3; TRBD2 matches at 7 bases. The CDR3 consists of 15 residues. V lost 0 bases and J lost 2; bases outside the gene matches: 3. Per the germline V gene, CDR1 is SGHRS and CDR2 is YFSETQ. The CDR3 DNA reads TGCGCCAGCAGCTTGGGGGGAGGGAACACAGATACGCAGTATTTT. This codes for CASSLGGGNTDTQYF.

To note about this clone: The junction departs from germline at one end; a sequencing error may be responsible. V usage is TRBV2 and J usage is TRBJ2-7; 11 bases line up with TRBD2. CDR3 size: 15 residues. Germline V gene sequence: CDR1 SNHLY, CDR2 FYNNEI. The CDR3 DNA reads TGTGCCACCCGTACTAGCGGGAGTATGTCCTACGAGCAGCACTTC. Amino acids: CATRTSGSMSYEQHF.

V and J are TRBV29-1 and TRBJ1-2; D gene unclear. Germline V gene lookup returns CDR1 SQVTM and CDR2 ANQGSEA. This CDR3 has 12 residues. V lost 2 bases, J lost 6 bases, and 10 bases lay in between. The DNA for the CDR3 is TGCAGCGTTGAATCGAGGGTAAATGGCTACACCTTC. This codes for CSVESRVNGYTF.

This clone has more than one count but fewer than ten. The sample has other DNA sequences that encode this CDR3 too. The chain has TRBV7-9 and TRBJ1-6; D remains unclear. V lost 5 bases, J lost 0 bases, and 11 bases lay in between. The CDR3 length is 16 residues. Germline loops: CDR1 SEHNR, CDR2 FQNEAQ (reference sequence). The CDR3 sequence is CASSKADSSYNSPLHF. The CDR3 DNA reads TGTGCCAGCAGCAAAGCCGATAGCTCCTATAATTCACCCCTCCACTTT. The whole variable domain, remainder taken from reference TRBV7-9 and TRBJ1-6, is DTGVSQNPRHKITKRGQNVTFRCDPISEHNRLYWYRQTLGQGPEFLTYFQNEAQLEKSRLLSDRFSAERPKGSFSTLEIQRTEQGDSAMYLCASSKADSSYNSPLHFGNGTRLTVT.

The rearrangement uses TRBV6-4 and TRBJ1-1, with D tentatively TRBD1 (6 bases). Trimming removed 3 bases at V and 5 bases at J, with 10 bases between. Germline-derived CDR1 and CDR2 are MRHNA and SNTAGT. The CDR3 sequence is 13 residues long. CDR3 region: CASSEGTGTEAFF. CDR3 in DNA: TGTGCCAGCAGTGAAGGCACAGGGACTGAAGCTTTCTTT.

This chain links TRBV5-1 with TRBJ2-2, with D possibly TRBD2 on 5 matching bases. V was clipped by 0 bases and J by 7 bases, with 13 bases between them. The CDR3 length is 15 residues. The germline V gene encodes CDR1 SGHRS and CDR2 YFSETQ. DNA for the CDR3: TGCGCCAGCAGCTTGGAAGGGCCCGGGATCGGGGAGCTGTTTTTT. Protein sequence: CASSLEGPGIGELFF. The variable domain in full, completed from reference TRBV5-1 and TRBJ2-2, reads KAGVTQTPRYLIKTRGQQVTLSCSPISGHRSVSWYQQTPGQGLQFLFEYFSETQRNKGNFPGRFSGRQFSNSRSEMNVSTLELGDSALYLCASSLEGPGIGELFFGEGSRLTVL.

The gene calls are TRBV5-4 and TRBJ2-1, with TRBD2 as a possible D gene (6 bases). The CDR3 has 16 residues. CDR1 and CDR2 (germline): SGHNT, YYREEE (reference sequence). The V and J ends lost 3 bases and 2 bases respectively, with 15 bases between them. Here the CDR3 reads CASSYLRDSAYNEQFF. CDR3 DNA sequence: TGTGCCAGCAGCTACCTCCGGGACTCGGCCTACAATGAGCAGTTCTTC.

Details on this clone: The same CDR3 is also encoded by other DNA sequences in this sample. The CDR3 coding sequence is TGCGCCAGCAGCTTCGGCGGGAGCTCCTACGAGCAGTACTTC. This translates into CASSFGGSSYEQYF. This chain uses TRBV5-1 with TRBJ2-7; 7 nucleotides align to TRBD2. This CDR3 spans 14 amino acids. The V gene end was trimmed by 2 bases and the J gene end by 0 bases; junction bases not matched to a gene: 2. Per the germline V gene, CDR1 is SGHRS and CDR2 is YFSETQ.

The CDR3 loop reads CASSATGHTEAFF. CDR3 nucleotide sequence: TGTGCCAGTAGTGCAACAGGGCACACTGAAGCTTTCTTT. The chain links TRBV19 to TRBJ1-1, with D tentatively TRBD1 (6 bases). V was clipped by 5 bases and J by 3 bases, with 10 bases between them. CDR1 and CDR2 from the germline V gene are LNHDA and SQIVND (reference sequence). CDR3 length: 13 residues.

This sequence joins TRBV23-1 and TRBJ2-5, with D possibly matching TRBD2 (6 bases). TRBV23-1 has ORF status, its function being uncertain. Trimming took 0 bases from V and 5 from J, leaving 16 bases between them. This CDR3 spans 16 amino acids. This chain's CDR3 is CASSQSRRVEGETQYF. DNA for the CDR3: TGCGCCAGCAGTCAATCGAGGAGGGTGGAGGGCGAGACCCAGTACTTC.

The rearrangement links TRBV2 to TRBJ2-3; D possibly corresponds to TRBD2 (5 bases). The V gene lost 6 bases and the J gene lost 0 bases, with 10 bases spanning the gap. From germline, CDR1 is SNHLY and CDR2 FYNNEI. CDR3 length equals 14 residues. The CDR3 spells CASRPLASTDTQYF. The CDR3 DNA is TGTGCCAGCAGGCCGTTAGCGAGCACAGATACGCAGTATTTT.

V gene TRBV11-2 combines with J gene TRBJ2-5; D is unclear. CDR1 is SGHAT and CDR2 is FQNNGV in the germline V gene. Trimming cost V 5 bases and J 1 base, with 8 bases left between them. The CDR3 covers 13 residues. The CDR3 nucleotides are TGTGCCAGCAGCCTATACTTCCAAGAGACCCAGTACTTC. Protein: CASSLYFQETQYF. Drawing the rest from reference TRBV11-2 and TRBJ2-5, the complete variable domain is EAGVAQSPRYKIIEKRQSVAFWCNPISGHATLYWYQQILGQGPKLLIQFQNNGVVDDSQLPKDRFSAERLKGVDSTLKIQPAKLEDSAVYLCASSLYFQETQYFGPGTRLLVL.

The chain links TRBV7-2 to TRBJ2-2; D call uncertain. The CDR3 loop spans 14 amino acids. The V gene lost 5 bases and the J gene lost 1 base, with 8 bases spanning the gap. Germline V gene data show CDR1 as SGHTA and CDR2 as FQGNSA. CDR3 nucleotide sequence: TGTGCCAGCAGCGGCCTCAAGAACACCGGGGAGCTGTTTTTT. It specifies CASSGLKNTGELFF.

This chain connects TRBV4-2 to TRBJ1-1; no clear D gene. Trimming took 0 bases from V and 5 from J, leaving 10 bases between them. The CDR3 has 14 residues. The germline CDR1 and CDR2 sequences are LGHNA and YNFKEQ. The CDR3 sequence is CASSQDVALTEAFF. DNA of the CDR3: TGTGCCAGCAGCCAAGATGTGGCTCTGACTGAAGCTTTCTTT.

This clone was observed a few times. The genes are TRBV29-1 and TRBJ1-2, with 11 positions matching TRBD1. CDR1 is SQVTM and CDR2 is ANQGSEA in the germline V gene. J gave up 3 bases and V 7 bases, and 4 bases lay outside the gene matches. The CDR3 is 13 amino acids. The CDR3 reads CSAGQGADYGYTF. The CDR3 DNA follows: TGCAGCGCAGGACAGGGGGCCGACTATGGCTACACCTTC. Full variable domain (rest looked up from reference TRBV29-1 and TRBJ1-2): SAVISQKPSRDICQRGTSLTIQCQVDSQVTMMFWYRQQPGQSLTLIATANQGSEATYESGFVIDKFPISRPNLTFSTLTVSNMSPEDSSIYLCSAGQGADYGYTFGSGTRLTVV.

This clone showed up just once. In DNA form, the CDR3 reads TGCGCCAGCAGGACTTCAGGGTCAACTAATGAAAAACTGTTTTTT. Protein: CASRTSGSTNEKLFF. This chain joins TRBV5-1 and TRBJ1-4; D may be TRBD1 (5 bases). The germline V gene has CDR1 SGHRS and CDR2 YFSETQ. With 5 bases removed from V and 0 bases from J, the gap between germline ends came to 11 bases. The CDR3 is 15 amino acids.

The chain employs TRBV5-1 and TRBJ2-7, with 9 bases lining up with TRBD1. The CDR3 runs 14 residues. The ends lost 5 bases at V and 1 base at J; junction bases unmatched: 4. CDR1 SGHRS and CDR2 YFSETQ come from the germline V gene. CDR3 region: CASRAGQGSYEQYF. Here the CDR3 DNA reads TGCGCCAGCAGGGCAGGACAGGGGTCCTACGAGCAGTACTTC.

The rearrangement joins TRBV7-3 to TRBJ1-2; the match to TRBD1 covers 8 bases. This CDR3 comprises 16 residues. Germline CDR1 SGHTA, CDR2 FQGTGA. V shed 1 base, J shed 6 bases, and the junction held 10 bases outside the gene matches. This chain's CDR3 is CASSLREGQVLNGYTF. The CDR3 coding sequence is TGTGCCAGCAGCTTAAGGGAGGGACAGGTACTAAATGGCTACACCTTC.

The chain combines TRBV11-2 with TRBJ2-2; 7 bases agree with TRBD2. The CDR3 is made up of 14 amino acids. The V segment lost 6 bases and the J segment 2 bases; nucleotides outside the gene matches: 3. CDR1 SGHAT and CDR2 FQNNGV come from the germline V gene. The CDR3 DNA sequence: TGTGCCAGCAGGGGCGGGGGTAACACCGGGGAGCTGTTTTTT. Its protein is CASRGGGNTGELFF.

This sequence joins TRBV7-9 and TRBJ1-4; 7 bases agree with TRBD1. The CDR3 extends over 14 amino acids. Germline loops: CDR1 SEHNR, CDR2 FQNEAQ (reference sequence). The V segment lost 5 bases and the J segment 8 bases; nucleotides outside the gene matches: 8. The CDR3 loop reads CASSRDSRREKLFF. CDR3 coding DNA: TGTGCCAGCAGCCGGGACAGTCGGCGAGAAAAACTGTTTTTT.

The chain recombines TRBV5-1 with TRBJ2-7; tentatively, D is TRBD2 (5 bases). Trimming removed 0 bases at V and 5 bases at J, with 6 bases between. Per the germline V gene, CDR1 is SGHRS and CDR2 is YFSETQ. The CDR3 length is 12 residues. The CDR3 here is CASSLGRDEQYF. Written as DNA, the CDR3 is TGCGCCAGCAGCTTGGGGCGGGACGAGCAGTACTTC.